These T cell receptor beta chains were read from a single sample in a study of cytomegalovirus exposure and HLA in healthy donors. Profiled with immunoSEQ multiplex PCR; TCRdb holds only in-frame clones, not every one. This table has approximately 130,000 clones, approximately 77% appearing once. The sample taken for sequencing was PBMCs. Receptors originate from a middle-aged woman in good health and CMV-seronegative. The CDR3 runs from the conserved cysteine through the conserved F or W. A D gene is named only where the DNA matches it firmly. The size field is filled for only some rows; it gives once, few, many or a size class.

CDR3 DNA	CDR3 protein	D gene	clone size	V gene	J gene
TGCGCCAGCAGTCTCCGGGACAGGGGTAACAATCAGCCCCAGCATTTT	CASSLRDRGNNQPQHF	TRBD1	-	TRBV10-2	TRBJ1-5
TGTGCCAGCAGCCCGCTAGGGGGCCGAGTAGCTGAAGCTTTCTTT	CASSPLGGRVAEAFF	TRBD1	-	TRBV14	TRBJ1-1
TGCAGCGTTGGGACAGGAGGTGGCTACACCTTC	CSVGTGGGYTF	TRBD1	-	TRBV29-1	TRBJ1-2
TGTGCCTGGAGCGCTACAGGGGCGTTTGGACAGCCCCAGCATTTT	CAWSATGAFGQPQHF	TRBD1	-	TRBV30	TRBJ1-5
TGCGCCAGCAGCCAACCGGGTGCGGTAGGCAATCAGCCCCAGCATTTT	CASSQPGAVGNQPQHF	-	-	TRBV4-1	TRBJ1-5
TGTGCCAGCAGTTACTCGTTCGCGATCAGGGAGCTGTTTTTT	CASSYSFAIRELFF	-	-	TRBV6-5	TRBJ2-2
TGTGCCAGCAGCTTAAGGCGGGGGTATGGGATCAATGAGCAGTTCTTC	CASSLRRGYGINEQFF	TRBD2	-	TRBV5-6	TRBJ2-1
TGTGCCAGCATGAGGCGGGGCCAAGAGACCCAGTACTTC	CASMRRGQETQYF	-	once	TRBV2	TRBJ2-5
TGTGCCAGCAGTATGGACAGGGAATGGTCACCCCTCCACTTT	CASSMDREWSPLHF	TRBD1	-	TRBV27	TRBJ1-6
TGCAGCGTCGAAAACCGGGACAGCGATGGCTACACCTTC	CSVENRDSDGYTF	TRBD1	-	TRBV29-1	TRBJ1-2
TGTGCCAGTGGTCAGGGAACTAATGAAAAACTGTTTTTT	CASGQGTNEKLFF	-	few	TRBV19	TRBJ1-4
TGTGCCAGCAGCTCCTACTCCCCGGGGGAGACCCAGTACTTC	CASSSYSPGETQYF	-	-	TRBV11-2	TRBJ2-5
TGTGCCAGCAGCTTCTCCGGGACTCTCTCCTTCTTC	CASSFSGTLSFF	-	few	TRBV7-9	TRBJ2-1
TGTGCCAGCAGCAAGAGGGCAGGACCTCAAGAGACCCAGTACTTC	CASSKRAGPQETQYF	-	few	TRBV7-6	TRBJ2-5
TGTGCCTGGAGTGTACGGGAGAGGGATACGCAGTATTTT	CAWSVRERDTQYF	-	few	TRBV30	TRBJ2-3
TGTGCCAGCAGACTAGCGGGGGGGCCTCTTGCCTACGAGCAGTACTTC	CASRLAGGPLAYEQYF	TRBD2	-	TRBV19	TRBJ2-7
TGTGCCAGCAGCCAGTTGGGACACAGCGTACTTTACAATGAGCAGTTCTTC	CASSQLGHSVLYNEQFF	-	-	TRBV7-9	TRBJ2-1
TGTGCCAGCAGCTTATTACAGGGTCAAAGCGTGTTTTTT	CASSLLQGQSVFF	-	-	TRBV11-2	TRBJ1-4
TGTGCCAGCAGACTACAGGGGACTGAAGCTTTCTTT	CASRLQGTEAFF	TRBD1	-	TRBV28	TRBJ1-1
TGTGCCAGCGGTAGGACAGGGGGCTCTACAGATACGCAGTATTTT	CASGRTGGSTDTQYF	TRBD1	few	TRBV2	TRBJ2-3
TGTGCCAGTAGTAAGACAGGGGACACTGAAGCTTTCTTT	CASSKTGDTEAFF	TRBD1	-	TRBV19	TRBJ1-1
TGTGCCAGCAGCCGCACTACGAGCGGGGGGGCCTTCACAGATACGCAGTATTTT	CASSRTTSGGAFTDTQYF	TRBD2	-	TRBV4-2	TRBJ2-3
TGTGCCAGCAGCCGGGACAGGGGCACTGAAGCTTTCTTT	CASSRDRGTEAFF	TRBD1	-	TRBV5-4	TRBJ1-1
TGCGCCAGCAGCATCTCCCGGACCAGGGGGGAAAAACTGTTTTTT	CASSISRTRGEKLFF	TRBD1	-	TRBV5-1	TRBJ1-4
TGTGCCAGCAGCTACGGAGATGGGACAGGGGATCCCTACGAGCAGTACTTC	CASSYGDGTGDPYEQYF	TRBD1	-	TRBV11-2	TRBJ2-7
TGTGCCAGCCACAGGGCGGAAAAACTGTTTTTT	CASHRAEKLFF	-	once	TRBV2	TRBJ1-4
TGTGCCAGTAGTGGTCCGGGACAAGCTAGTGAAAAACTGTTTTTT	CASSGPGQASEKLFF	-	-	TRBV19	TRBJ1-4
TGTGCCTGGACGGAAGGGGCTGGAAACACCATATATTTT	CAWTEGAGNTIYF	-	-	TRBV30	TRBJ1-3
TGTGCCTGGAGTGGGAGGTGGACAGGGGGAATCGGCGAGCAGTACTTC	CAWSGRWTGGIGEQYF	TRBD1	-	TRBV30	TRBJ2-7
TGTGCCAGCAGTTACGGGGAGGGTGGGGGCTACACCTTC	CASSYGEGGGYTF	-	-	TRBV6-5	TRBJ1-2
TGCGCCAGTACCCGGGGGGACAGCACAGATACGCAGTATTTT	CASTRGDSTDTQYF	TRBD2	-	TRBV5-1	TRBJ2-3
TGTGCCAGCAGCCGGGATAGGGGGAGCAATCAGCCCCAGCATTTT	CASSRDRGSNQPQHF	-	-	TRBV6-5	TRBJ1-5
TGTGCCAGCAGCCAAGTGGGACAGGCCTACGAGCAGTACTTC	CASSQVGQAYEQYF	TRBD1	-	TRBV4-2	TRBJ2-7
TGTGCCAGCAGTTACACGGGACAGCTAGCAGCTTTCTTT	CASSYTGQLAAFF	TRBD1	-	TRBV6-6	TRBJ1-1
TGTGCCAGCTCCGGGACAGCAACTAATGAAAAACTGTTTTTT	CASSGTATNEKLFF	TRBD1	-	TRBV7-2	TRBJ1-4
TGTGCCAGCAGCACGGGGGGGGACTGGACAGGTCAATCGCAAGAGACCCAGTACTTC	CASSTGGDWTGQSQETQYF	-	few	TRBV7-2	TRBJ2-5
TGTGCCAGCAGCTTGGGGCCAAACGGGGTGACCCAGTACTTC	CASSLGPNGVTQYF	-	-	TRBV5-6	TRBJ2-5
TGCAGCGGCACGAGCACCTACGAGCAGTACTTC	CSGTSTYEQYF	-	-	TRBV29-1	TRBJ2-7
TGTGCCAGCAGGCCGGGGGGGCGCAGTTCACCCCTCCACTTT	CASRPGGRSSPLHF	-	-	TRBV5-6	TRBJ1-6
TGTGCCAGCAGTCCCACAGGGCTGTACGAGCAGTACTTC	CASSPTGLYEQYF	-	-	TRBV2	TRBJ2-7
TGTGCCAGCAGTCTAACGGGGGTGTACGAGCAGTACTTC	CASSLTGVYEQYF	-	-	TRBV28	TRBJ2-7
TGTGCCAGCAGCTTAAGCGACAGACAGCCCCAGCATTTT	CASSLSDRQPQHF	-	-	TRBV7-2	TRBJ1-5
TGTGCCAGCAGCTTGGCTGGGGGACTCCTGAGCTGCGACTATGGCTACACCTTC	CASSLAGGLLSCDYGYTF	-	-	TRBV5-7	TRBJ1-2
TGTGCCAGCAGTATATCACAGGAGAACACTGAAGCTTTCTTT	CASSISQENTEAFF	-	-	TRBV28	TRBJ1-1
TGTGCCAGCAGCTTAGTGGGAGGGGGGTTTCCCACCGGGGAGCTGTTTTTT	CASSLVGGGFPTGELFF	-	-	TRBV7-2	TRBJ2-2
TGCAGCGTCGCCCCGGGACAGGGGGATCAGCCCCAGCATTTT	CSVAPGQGDQPQHF	TRBD1	-	TRBV29-1	TRBJ1-5
TGTGCCAGCAGCTTAGGACTAGGCTGGGCAGAGACCCAGTACTTC	CASSLGLGWAETQYF	-	-	TRBV7-2	TRBJ2-5
TGTGCCAGCCAAAGAAACAGGGGTGACGAGCAGTACTTC	CASQRNRGDEQYF	TRBD1	-	TRBV18	TRBJ2-7
TGCGCCAGCAGGGGACAGACGACAGACAATGAGCAGTTCTTC	CASRGQTTDNEQFF	TRBD1	-	TRBV10-1	TRBJ2-1
TGTGCCAGCAGCTTAAGGGGCAAGAACACTGAAGCTTTCTTT	CASSLRGKNTEAFF	-	-	TRBV7-9	TRBJ1-1
TGCAGCGCAAAGGTGGGAGAGAGCGAAGCTTTCTTT	CSAKVGESEAFF	-	-	TRBV29-1	TRBJ1-1